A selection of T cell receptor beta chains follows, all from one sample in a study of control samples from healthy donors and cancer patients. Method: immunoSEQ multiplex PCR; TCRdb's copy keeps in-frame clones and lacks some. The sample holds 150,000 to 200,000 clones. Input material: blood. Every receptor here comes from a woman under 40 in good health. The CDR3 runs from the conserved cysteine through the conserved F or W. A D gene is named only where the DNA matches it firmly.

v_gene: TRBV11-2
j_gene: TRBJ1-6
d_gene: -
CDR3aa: CASSLVGTNSPLHF
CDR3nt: TGTGCCAGCAGCTTAGTGGGCACAAATTCACCCCTCCACTTT

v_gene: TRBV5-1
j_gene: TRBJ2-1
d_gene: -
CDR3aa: CASSLSPTSYNEQFF
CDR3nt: TGCGCCAGCAGCTTGAGCCCGACCTCCTACAATGAGCAGTTCTTC

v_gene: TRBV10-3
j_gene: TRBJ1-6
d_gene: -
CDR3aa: CATQGTGNSPLHF
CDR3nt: TGTGCCACCCAGGGGACGGGAAATTCACCCCTCCACTTT

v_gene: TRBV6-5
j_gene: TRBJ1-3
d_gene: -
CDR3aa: CASSYDRSSGNTIYF
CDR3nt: TGTGCCAGCAGTTACGACAGGAGCTCTGGAAACACCATATATTTT

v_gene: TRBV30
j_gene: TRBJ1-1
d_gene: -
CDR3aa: CAWTVRDMAFF
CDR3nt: TGTGCCTGGACCGTGAGGGATATGGCTTTCTTT

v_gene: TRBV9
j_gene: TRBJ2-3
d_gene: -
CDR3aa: CASSPTTDTQYF
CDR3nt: TGTGCCAGCAGCCCAACCACAGATACGCAGTATTTT

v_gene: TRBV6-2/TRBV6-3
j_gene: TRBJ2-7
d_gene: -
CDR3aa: CASSYMGRRMYEQYF
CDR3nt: TGTGCCAGCAGTTACATGGGCCGTCGGATGTACGAGCAGTACTTC

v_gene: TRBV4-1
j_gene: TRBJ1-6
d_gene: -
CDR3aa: CASSQRGFPNSPLHF
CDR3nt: TGCGCCAGCAGCCAAAGGGGTTTTCCAAATTCACCCCTCCACTTT

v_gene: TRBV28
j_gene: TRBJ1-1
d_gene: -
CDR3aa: CATRTNTEAFF
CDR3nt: TGTGCCACCCGAACAAACACTGAAGCTTTCTTT

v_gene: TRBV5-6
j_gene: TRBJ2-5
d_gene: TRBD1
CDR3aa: CASRPGQGRRETQYF
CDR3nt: TGTGCCAGCAGACCAGGACAGGGGAGGAGGGAGACCCAGTACTTC

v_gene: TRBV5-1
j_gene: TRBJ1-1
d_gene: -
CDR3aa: CASSLDRVGTEAFF
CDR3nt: TGCGCCAGCAGCTTGGATCGGGTAGGCACTGAAGCTTTCTTT

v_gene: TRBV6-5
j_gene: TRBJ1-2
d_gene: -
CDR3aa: CASSYLPGSLNYGYTF
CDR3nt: TGTGCCAGCAGTTACCTCCCAGGGAGCCTTAACTATGGCTACACCTTC

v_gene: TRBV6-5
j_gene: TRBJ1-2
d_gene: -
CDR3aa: CASRTGSYGYTF
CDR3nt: TGTGCCAGCAGGACAGGTTCCTATGGCTACACCTTC

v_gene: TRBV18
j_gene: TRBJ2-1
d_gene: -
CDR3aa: CASSPGRLNEQFF
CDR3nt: TGTGCCAGCTCACCGGGACGGCTCAATGAGCAGTTCTTC

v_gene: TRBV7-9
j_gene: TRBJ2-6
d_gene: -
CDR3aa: CASSPLRQAGANVLTF
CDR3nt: TGTGCCAGCAGCCCTTTAAGACAAGCTGGGGCCAACGTCCTGACTTTC